The present TCR beta chain was sequenced within a study of blood T cells in healthy people across ages. The CDR3 is 12 residues long. V lost 8 bases, J lost 3 bases, and 10 bases lay in between. The germline V gene encodes CDR1 LNHNV and CDR2 YYDKDF (reference sequence). Combining a sample-barcoded 5' primer with a J-beta primer mix, a second PCR ran for about 7 to 11 cycles. TCRdb re-called the 5' RACE reads through MiXCR, storing one row per CDR3 protein. The data show around 1,000,000 distinct CDR3 sequences, with approximately 25% seen just once and 0.65% to 0.75% held by the top ten. These data were also filed under a second study, of T cells of mothers and their children. From that report: Related pairs of mothers and children showed slightly higher, non-significant overlap versus unrelated pairs.

The gene calls are TRBV15 and TRBJ2-5; D unclear. The origin of this receptor is a girl aged 2 to 9 in good health. Sequencing used blood. The CDR3 loop reads CATGVAEETQYF. CDR3 in DNA: TGTGCCACCGGAGTTGCGGAAGAGACCCAGTACTTC. Based on the CDR3 plus reference TRBV15 and TRBJ2-5, the full variable domain is DAMVIQNPRYQVTQFGKPVTLSCSQTLNHNVMYWYQQKSSQAPKLLFHYYDKDFNNEADTPDNFQSRRPNTSFCFLDIRSPGLGDTAMYLCATGVAEETQYFGPGTRLLVL.